This T cell receptor (beta chain) was observed in a study of blood T cell repertoires in COVID-19. Whole-study context: Material from acute and convalescent COVID-19 was sourced from the United States, Italy and Spain. PBMCs, B-cell-depleted T cells, or T cells provided the cDNA or gDNA that made up the material.

The V and J ends lost 3 bases and 0 bases respectively, with 7 bases between them. CDR1 and CDR2 from the germline V gene are KGHSH and LQKENI. This CDR3 has 14 residues. Source study methods: Reference gene primer amplification in the assay estimated nucleated cell counts. Clones were sequenced by immunoSEQ multiplex PCR, and TCRdb holds only the in-frame ones, with some missing. Clone size and V and J calls were adopted from that table, with D and trimming inferred from the DNA. The sample lists 140,000 or so clones; around 83% were seen once. The sequencing sample was made of peripheral blood. The chain couples TRBV18 to TRBJ2-3; no reliable D call. This sequence originates from an elderly woman with acute or convalescent COVID-19. The CDR3 DNA is TGTGCCAGCTCACCTGGCTTAAGCACAGATACGCAGTATTTT. Translating gives CASSPGLSTDTQYF.